The 27 T cell receptor beta chains listed next were all sequenced from one sample in a study of blood T cell repertoires in COVID-19. The assay was immunoSEQ multiplex PCR, and TCRdb's table has in-frame clones only and misses some. The sample contains approximately 140,000 clones, approximately 90% of which appear only once. Sequencing input: PBMCs or T cells enriched from blood (not recorded which). Source of these receptors: a woman in her 40s who had been exposed to COVID-19.

V usage is TRBV15 and J usage is TRBJ1-1; maybe TRBD1 (5 bases). The germline CDR1 and CDR2 sequences are LNHNV and YYDKDF (reference sequence). Trimming shortened V by 6 bases and J by 6 bases, and 20 bases separated the two germline ends. CDR3 size: 15 residues. The CDR3 DNA is TGTGCCACCAGATCAGCAGGGTTGGACAATCCTGAAGCTTTCTTT. This gives the protein CATRSAGLDNPEAFF.

The J gene is TRBJ2-1, the V gene TRBV29-1, with 16 nucleotides matching TRBD2. This CDR3 is built from 16 residues. Germline V gives CDR1 SQVTM, CDR2 ANQGSEA. The V segment lost 3 bases and the J segment 6 bases; nucleotides outside the gene matches: 5. In DNA, the CDR3 is TGCAGCGTTGATGGGACTAGCGGGAGGGCCGGCAATGAGCAGTTCTTC. This translates into CSVDGTSGRAGNEQFF.

The rearrangement joins TRBV24-1 to TRBJ1-5, with TRBD1 matching over 9 bases. The V and J ends lost 8 bases and 7 bases, in that order; junction bases with no gene match: 5. The length of the CDR3 is 13 residues. Germline CDR1 KGHDR, CDR2 SFDVKD. Written as DNA, the CDR3 is TGTGCCACCAATACAGGGGGCCGGCAGCCCCAGCATTTT. It specifies CATNTGGRQPQHF.

The table lists this clone with a count of one. The CDR3 nucleotides are TGTGCCAGCGGGGGACAAAACACTGAAGCTTTCTTT. Encoded protein: CASGGQNTEAFF. The chain links TRBV2 to TRBJ1-1; perhaps TRBD1 as D (6 bases). Germline V CDR1 and CDR2: SNHLY, FYNNEI. The CDR3 loop spans 12 amino acids. Deletions cut 8 bases from V and 2 bases from J, with 9 bases between.

The gene calls are TRBV7-9 and TRBJ2-3, with D maybe TRBD1 (5 bases). The V gene's germline CDR1 is SEHNR and CDR2 FQNEAQ (reference sequence). This CDR3 has 14 amino acids. V dropped 6 bases and J dropped 3 bases, with 13 bases sitting between them. The CDR3 region is CASRQGAGTDTQYF. CDR3 DNA: TGTGCCAGCAGGCAAGGGGCCGGGACAGATACGCAGTATTTT.

V and J are TRBV7-2 and TRBJ2-1; 8 nucleotides line up with TRBD2. This CDR3 contains 17 residues. With V trimmed by 2 bases and J by 6 bases, 12 bases remained unmatched. Germline loops: CDR1 SGHTA, CDR2 FQGNSA. The DNA for the CDR3 is TGTGCCAGCAGCTTACCCGCCTCCGGGGGGGCTGGCAATGAGCAGTTCTTC. Its protein product is CASSLPASGGAGNEQFF. Full variable domain (missing parts from reference TRBV7-2 and TRBJ2-1): GAGVSQSPSNKVTEKGKDVELRCDPISGHTALYWYRQSLGQGLEFLIYFQGNSAPDKSGLPSDRFSAERTGGSVSTLTIQRTQQEDSAVYLCASSLPASGGAGNEQFFGPGTRLTVL.

The genes are TRBV20-1 and TRBJ2-5; D remains unclear. CDR3 length: 11 residues. Per the germline V gene, CDR1 is DFQATT and CDR2 is SNEGSKA (reference sequence). V lost 3 bases, J lost 5 bases, and 7 bases lay in between. The DNA of the CDR3 is TGCAGTGCTAGTCTCGGGGAGACCCAGTACTTC. This gives the protein CSASLGETQYF.

The J gene is TRBJ1-2, the V gene TRBV12-3 or TRBV12-4, with D tentatively TRBD1 (5 bases). V was shortened by 3 bases and J by 6 bases, with 11 bases between the two germline ends. The CDR3 has 13 residues. The DNA of the CDR3 is TGTGCCAGCAGTTTGGCAGGGTCAGATGGCTACACCTTC. Its protein is CASSLAGSDGYTF.

This clone was seen a handful of times. The chain recombines TRBV29-1 with TRBJ1-4; TRBD1 matches at 7 bases. The CDR3 extends over 14 amino acids. Germline V gene lookup returns CDR1 SQVTM and CDR2 ANQGSEA. V dropped 7 bases and J dropped 5; count of bases not matched to a gene: 10. The CDR3 region has the DNA TGCAGCGGGGGACAACAGGGGAAAAATGAAAAACTGTTTTTT. This encodes CSGGQQGKNEKLFF.

The V gene is TRBV6-2 or TRBV6-3, the J gene TRBJ1-6, with TRBD1 matching over 7 bases. This CDR3 comprises 15 residues. Germline CDR1 MNHEY, CDR2 SVGEGT. J was trimmed by 7 bases and V by 3 bases; bases with no gene match: 6. CDR3 loop: CASSYPGQPNSPLHF. Here the CDR3 DNA reads TGTGCCAGCAGTTATCCGGGACAGCCCAATTCACCCCTCCACTTT.

This clone came up once. The CDR3 region is CAISESREGSPLHF. In DNA form, the CDR3 reads TGTGCCATCAGTGAGTCTAGGGAGGGGTCACCCCTCCACTTT. The chain joins TRBV10-3 to TRBJ1-6, with D perhaps TRBD1 (5 bases). The CDR3 has 14 residues. The germline CDR1 and CDR2 sequences are ENHRY and SYGVKD. Between the trimmed V and J ends, which lost 0 bases and 10 bases, there was a span of 10 bases.

This clone was recorded a few times. The sample contains more than one DNA sequence encoding this CDR3. This rearrangement joins TRBV5-6 to TRBJ1-1; TRBD1 matches 7 bases. Germline CDR1 SGHDT, CDR2 YYEEEE. V shed 4 bases, J shed 1 base, and the junction held 7 bases outside the gene matches. The CDR3 is 15 amino acids. The CDR3 sequence: CASSTSRDRNTEAFF. The DNA for the CDR3 is TGTGCCAGCAGCACGTCCCGGGACAGGAACACTGAAGCTTTCTTT.

The rearrangement links TRBV5-1 to TRBJ1-6, with TRBD1 matching 8 bases. The CDR3 spans 14 residues. Germline CDR1 is SGHRS and CDR2 is YFSETQ. V lost 4 bases to trimming and J lost 4 bases; unmatched junction nucleotides: 1. CDR3 in DNA: TGCGCCAGCAGCCGGGACAGGTATAATTCACCCCTCCACTTT. Amino acid sequence: CASSRDRYNSPLHF.

V gene TRBV18 combines with J gene TRBJ1-2; TRBD1 aligns across 8 bases. The germline gives CDR1 KGHSH, CDR2 LQKENI. The CDR3 totals 16 residues. V shed 3 bases and J 4 bases; nucleotides not matched to a gene: 10. CDR3: CASSPSGGRDGYGYTF. CDR3 DNA: TGTGCCAGCTCACCGTCAGGGGGCCGGGATGGCTATGGCTACACCTTC.

This chain links TRBV4-2 with TRBJ2-1, with TRBD2 matching 14 bases. Germline loops: CDR1 LGHNA, CDR2 YNFKEQ. There are 16 residues in the CDR3. Unmatched junction bases numbered 1, after V lost 0 bases and J lost 6 bases. CDR3 nucleotides: TGTGCCAGCAGCCAAGATGGGACTAGCGGGGGCAATGAGCAGTTCTTC. This translates into CASSQDGTSGGNEQFF.

The chain recombines TRBV7-3 with TRBJ1-5; 11 bases align to TRBD1. Germline values: CDR1 SGHTA, CDR2 FQGTGA. The CDR3 covers 17 residues. With 5 bases clipped from V and 2 bases from J, the junction kept 8 bases outside the gene matches. CDR3 DNA: TGTGCCAGCAGCCCCGGACAGGGGGCCTGGGGCAATCAGCCCCAGCATTTT. This codes for CASSPGQGAWGNQPQHF. The entire variable domain, with the rest obtained from reference TRBV7-3 and TRBJ1-5, is as follows: GAGVSQTPSNKVTEKGKYVELRCDPISGHTALYWYRQSLGQGPEFLIYFQGTGAADDSGLPNDRFFAVRPEGSVSTLKIQRTERGDSAVYLCASSPGQGAWGNQPQHFGDGTRLSIL.

The chain is built from TRBV7-2 and TRBJ1-1, with TRBD1 identical over 8 bases. Germline CDR1 and CDR2: SGHTA and FQGNSA. Trimming cost V 1 base and J 1 base; bases outside gene matches: 14. The CDR3 runs 19 residues. The DNA of the CDR3 is TGTGCCAGCAGCTTAGGCCGGGACAGGCAGGGGGGGCGGAACACTGAAGCTTTCTTT. Its translation: CASSLGRDRQGGRNTEAFF.

CDR3 DNA: TGTGCCAGCAGCTTGGACCTAGCGGGAGCTGTCGAGCAGTACTTC. Protein product: CASSLDLAGAVEQYF. The genes are TRBV5-4 and TRBJ2-7; 10 positions match TRBD2. The CDR3 has 15 residues. From germline, CDR1 is SGHNT and CDR2 YYREEE (reference sequence). The J segment lost 6 bases and the V segment lost 0 bases, leaving 6 bases of the junction unmatched.

The V and J genes are TRBV7-8 and TRBJ2-7, with 8 bases lining up with TRBD2. Looked up from germline, CDR1 is SGHVS and CDR2 is FQNEAQ. V dropped 5 bases and J dropped 8; count of bases not matched to a gene: 11. The CDR3 is 14 amino acids. In DNA, the CDR3 is TGTGCCAGCAGCCGGGGGGGGGACGTTACGAAGCAGTACTTC. It is translated as CASSRGGDVTKQYF.

The chain couples TRBV28 to TRBJ2-7; D uncertain. CDR1 is MDHEN and CDR2 is SYDVKM in the germline V gene. V shed 4 bases and J shed 7 bases, with 8 bases lying between them. The CDR3 is 11 amino acids. The CDR3 region has the DNA TGTGCCAGCAGTTCCTTCTCGGAGCAGTACTTC. It codes for CASSSFSEQYF.

The chain is built from TRBV6-5 and TRBJ1-1, with D possibly TRBD1 on 5 matching bases. The germline CDR1 and CDR2 sequences are MNHEY and SVGAGI. The CDR3 totals 14 residues. The germline V and J ends were trimmed by 2 bases and 8 bases, with 15 bases remaining between them. The CDR3 DNA reads as TGTGCCAGCAGTTACGGAGGGCAGGGTGGAGAAGCTTTCTTT. Translation: CASSYGGQGGEAFF.

This clone occurred once. This sequence joins TRBV4-3 and TRBJ2-1; D not certain. CDR1 and CDR2 (germline): LGHNA, YSLEER. CDR3 size: 14 residues. Trimming pared 0 bases from V and 6 bases from J, leaving 9 bases between. The CDR3 spells CASSQDIGINEQFF. The DNA of the CDR3 is TGCGCCAGCAGCCAAGATATCGGTATCAATGAGCAGTTCTTC.

The gene calls are TRBV5-1 and TRBJ2-7, with 9 bases lining up with TRBD2. CDR3 length equals 14 residues. CDR1 and CDR2 (germline): SGHRS, YFSETQ. J lost 4 bases, V lost 4 bases, and 6 bases had no gene match. Here the CDR3 DNA reads TGCGCCAGCAGCCCCCCGACTAGCGGATACGAGCAGTACTTC. Translation: CASSPPTSGYEQYF.

The chain carries TRBV29-1 and TRBJ1-1; 8 nucleotides line up with TRBD1. The CDR3 sequence is 15 residues long. Germline CDR1 is SQVTM and CDR2 is ANQGSEA. V was pared by 7 bases and J by 1 base, with 11 bases of the junction left unmatched. The DNA for the CDR3 is TGCAGCGGGAGGGCAGGGGGCGCAAGGAACACTGAAGCTTTCTTT. Amino acids: CSGRAGGARNTEAFF.

This clone was seen only a few times. The chain recombines TRBV4-2 with TRBJ2-1; 12 bases agree with TRBD2. Germline CDR1 LGHNA, CDR2 YNFKEQ. This CDR3 is built from 17 residues. Losses at the gene ends were 0 bases for V and 11 bases for J; bases not matched to a gene: 11. CDR3 region: CASSQDPLAGGLDKQFF. Written as DNA, the CDR3 is TGTGCCAGCAGCCAAGACCCACTAGCGGGGGGATTAGACAAGCAGTTCTTC.

V gene TRBV2 combines with J gene TRBJ2-7, with 11 bases lining up with TRBD2. The CDR3 loop spans 16 amino acids. Unmatched junction bases numbered 8, after V lost 7 bases and J lost 0 bases. Germline V gene sequence: CDR1 SNHLY, CDR2 FYNNEI. The CDR3 region has the DNA TGTGCCAGCAAGTCTAGCGGGAGGTACAGCTCCTACGAGCAGTACTTC. Protein product: CASKSSGRYSSYEQYF.

The chain has TRBV5-6 and TRBJ2-3, with 9 bases fitting TRBD1. This CDR3 contains 15 residues. CDR1 and CDR2 (germline): SGHDT, YYEEEE. V was clipped by 4 bases and J by 6 bases; unmatched bases: 9. The CDR3 coding sequence is TGTGCCAGCAGCCTCCCACAGGGGGCAGGGGATACGCAGTATTTT. Protein sequence: CASSLPQGAGDTQYF.